A selection of T cell receptor beta chains follows, all from one sample in a study of control samples from healthy donors and cancer patients. The repertoire was sequenced with immunoSEQ multiplex PCR; TCRdb's copy has only in-frame clones and lacks some. The sample shows under 200,000 clones, around 94% of them seen only once. The specimen was PBMCs. These receptors all stem from a man aged 55 to 69 with colorectal cancer. CDR3s include the opening cysteine and the closing phenylalanine or tryptophan.

V	J	CDR3
TRBV30	TRBJ1-2	CAWSVLGVGGYTF
TRBV7-9	TRBJ1-1	CASSPETGWAFF
TRBV10-3	TRBJ1-1	CAISPGQGTEAFF
TRBV18	TRBJ2-1	CASSPLSGGANEQFF
TRBV4-3	TRBJ2-6	CASKGGAGANVLTF
TRBV4-1	TRBJ2-3	CASSPRDFTDTQYF
TRBV6-2/TRBV6-3	TRBJ1-1	CASSPTTGGLLLPTEAFF
TRBV29-1	TRBJ2-1	CSAWTGSGEQFF
TRBV4-3	TRBJ2-7	CASSQRTGTGVSEQYF
TRBV5-6	TRBJ1-5	CASSFKATPEWNQPQHF
TRBV18	TRBJ2-1	CASSPQTSGGGNEQFF
TRBV27	TRBJ2-2	CASSSGTGQDTGELFF
TRBV19	TRBJ1-2	CASSIVGNYGYTF
TRBV4-1	TRBJ1-5	CASSQGTGFHSNQPQHF
TRBV7-8	TRBJ1-6	CASSRQGPNSPLHF
TRBV18	TRBJ1-1	CASSPTSGAGGAAEAFF
TRBV11-3	TRBJ2-7	CASSRTGAGEQYF
TRBV20-1	TRBJ1-2	CSAYRDYGYTF
TRBV10-1	TRBJ2-7	CASSPGTALDYEQYF
TRBV5-4	TRBJ2-1	CASSLGGSASYNEQFF
TRBV19	TRBJ2-7	CASSSPRGPPYEQYF
TRBV10-3	TRBJ2-2	CASLPEAWPGELFF
TRBV7-9	TRBJ2-4	CASSTGTGGENIQYF
TRBV18	TRBJ1-1	CASSPPAGVNTEAFF
TRBV24-1	TRBJ2-3	CATSDSPGGEDTQYF
TRBV28	TRBJ1-6	CASSLLGRGSPLHF
TRBV6-2/TRBV6-3	TRBJ2-7	CASSWAGSYEQYF
TRBV27	TRBJ1-2	CASSFTATYGYTF
TRBV4-1	TRBJ2-1	CASSQYRGRNEQFF
TRBV6-5	TRBJ1-1	CASSRPGGMNTEAFF
TRBV11-2	TRBJ2-1	CASTGVADYNEQFF
TRBV5-4	TRBJ2-1	CASSSSGLFNEQFF
TRBV11-2	TRBJ1-4	CASSLDSSLRHEKLFF
TRBV3-1/TRBV3-2	TRBJ2-1	CASSQDTASGLYNEQFF
TRBV7-9	TRBJ2-1	CASRGQSSYNEQFF
TRBV6-5	TRBJ1-2	CASIPSGQNYGYTF
TRBV25-1	TRBJ2-3	CASSPVQGITDTQYF
TRBV6-6	TRBJ1-5	CASTEAPLGPQHF
TRBV19	TRBJ1-2	CASSIDRPNHGYTF
TRBV24-1	TRBJ1-2	CATSRTNYGYTF
TRBV19	TRBJ1-1	CASRSGGEDTEAFF